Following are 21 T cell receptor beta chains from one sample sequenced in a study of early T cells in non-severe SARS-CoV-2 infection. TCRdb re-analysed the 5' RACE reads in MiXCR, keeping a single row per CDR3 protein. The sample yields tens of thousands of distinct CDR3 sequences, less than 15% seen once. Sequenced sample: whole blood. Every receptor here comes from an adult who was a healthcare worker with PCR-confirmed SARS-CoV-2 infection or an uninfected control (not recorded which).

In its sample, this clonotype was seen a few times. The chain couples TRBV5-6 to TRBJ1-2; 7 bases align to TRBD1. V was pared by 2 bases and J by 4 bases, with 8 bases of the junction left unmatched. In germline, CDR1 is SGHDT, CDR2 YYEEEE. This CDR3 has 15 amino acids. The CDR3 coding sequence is TGTGCCAGCAGCTTAATTGGAGGGGGCGGCTATGGCTACACCTTC. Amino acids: CASSLIGGGGYGYTF. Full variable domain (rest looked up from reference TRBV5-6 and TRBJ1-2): DAGVTQSPTHLIKTRGQQVTLRCSPKSGHDTVSWYQQALGQGPQFIFQYYEEEERQRGNFPDRFSGHQFPNYSSELNVNALLLGDSALYLCASSLIGGGGYGYTFGSGTRLTVV.

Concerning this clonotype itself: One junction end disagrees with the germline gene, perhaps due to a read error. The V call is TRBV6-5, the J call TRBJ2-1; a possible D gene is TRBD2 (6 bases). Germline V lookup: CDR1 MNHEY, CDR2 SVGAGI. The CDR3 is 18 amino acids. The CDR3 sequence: CVSSYQSLATNSYNEQFF. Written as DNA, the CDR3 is TGTGTCAGCAGTTACCAATCCCTAGCGACGAACTCCTACAATGAGCAGTTCTTT.

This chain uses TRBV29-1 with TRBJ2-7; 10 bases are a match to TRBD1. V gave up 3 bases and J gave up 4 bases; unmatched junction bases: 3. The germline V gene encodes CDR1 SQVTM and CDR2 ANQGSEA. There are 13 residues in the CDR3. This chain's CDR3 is CSVETGGTYEQYF. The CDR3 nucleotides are TGCAGCGTTGAGACAGGGGGCACGTACGAGCAGTACTTC.

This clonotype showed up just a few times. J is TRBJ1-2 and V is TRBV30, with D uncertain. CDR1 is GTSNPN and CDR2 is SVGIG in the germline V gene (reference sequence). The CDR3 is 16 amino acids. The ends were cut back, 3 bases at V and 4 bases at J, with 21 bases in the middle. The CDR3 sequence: CAWSHRATGASYGYTF. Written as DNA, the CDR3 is TGTGCCTGGAGCCACCGAGCTACGGGCGCGAGCTATGGCTACACCTTC.

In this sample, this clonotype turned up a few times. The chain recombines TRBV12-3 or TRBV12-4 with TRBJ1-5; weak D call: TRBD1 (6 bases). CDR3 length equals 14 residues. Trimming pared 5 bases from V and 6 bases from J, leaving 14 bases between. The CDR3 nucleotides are TGTGCCAGCAGTCTAGGGGGATGGAGTCAGCCCCAGCATTTT. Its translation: CASSLGGWSQPQHF.

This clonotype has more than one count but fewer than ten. CDR3 protein: CASSASRDRLPESYEQYF. The CDR3 coding sequence is TGTGCCAGCAGCGCATCCCGGGACAGGCTTCCGGAGTCCTACGAGCAGTACTTC. The chain combines TRBV11-3 with TRBJ2-7, with 8 bases lining up with TRBD1. Germline V gene data show CDR1 as SGHNT and CDR2 as YENEEA. J gave up 1 base and V 5 bases, and 16 bases lay outside the gene matches. The CDR3 has 18 residues. The complete variable domain, with remaining parts taken from reference TRBV11-3 and TRBJ2-7, reads EAGVVQSPRYKIIEKKQPVAFWCNPISGHNTLYWYLQNLGQGPELLIRYENEEAVDDSQLPKDRFSAERLKGVDSTLKIQPAELGDSAVYLCASSASRDRLPESYEQYFGPGTRLTVT.

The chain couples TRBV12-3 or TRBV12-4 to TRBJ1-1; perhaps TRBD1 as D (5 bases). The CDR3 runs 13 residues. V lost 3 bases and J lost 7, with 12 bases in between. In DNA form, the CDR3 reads TGTGCCAGCAGTTTTCGGGTGCAGGGTGAAGCTTTCTTT. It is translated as CASSFRVQGEAFF.

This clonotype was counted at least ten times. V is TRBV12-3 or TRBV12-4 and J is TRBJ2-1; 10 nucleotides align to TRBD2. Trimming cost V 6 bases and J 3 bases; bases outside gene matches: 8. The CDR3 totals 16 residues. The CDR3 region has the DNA TGTGCCAGCAGACCCCTGGGACTAGCGATCTACAATGAGCAGTTCTTC. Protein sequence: CASRPLGLAIYNEQFF.

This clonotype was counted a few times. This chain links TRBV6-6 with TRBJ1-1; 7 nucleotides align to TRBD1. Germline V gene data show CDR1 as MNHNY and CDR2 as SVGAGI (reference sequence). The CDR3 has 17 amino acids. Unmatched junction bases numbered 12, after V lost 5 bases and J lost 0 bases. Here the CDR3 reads CASSQPGQFTLNTEAFF. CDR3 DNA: TGTGCCAGCAGTCAGCCGGGACAGTTTACCCTGAACACTGAAGCTTTCTTT.

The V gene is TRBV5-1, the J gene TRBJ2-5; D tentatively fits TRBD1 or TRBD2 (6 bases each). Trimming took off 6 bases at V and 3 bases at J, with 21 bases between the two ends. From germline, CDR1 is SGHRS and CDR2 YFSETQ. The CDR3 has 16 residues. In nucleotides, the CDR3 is TGCGCCAGCACCTGGAGGGGGGCCCTACCCGAAGAGACCCAGTACTTC. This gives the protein CASTWRGALPEETQYF.

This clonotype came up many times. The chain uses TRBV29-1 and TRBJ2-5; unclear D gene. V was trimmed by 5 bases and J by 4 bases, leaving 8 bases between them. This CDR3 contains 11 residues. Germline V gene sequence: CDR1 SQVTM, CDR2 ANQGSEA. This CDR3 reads CSVLDLETQYF. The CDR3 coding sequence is TGCAGCGTTCTAGATTTAGAGACCCAGTACTTC.

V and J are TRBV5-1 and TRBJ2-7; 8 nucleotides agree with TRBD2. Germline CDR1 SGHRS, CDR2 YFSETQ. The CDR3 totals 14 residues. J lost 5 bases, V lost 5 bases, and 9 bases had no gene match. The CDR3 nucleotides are TGCGCCAGCAGTACGGGGGGGCCGGGGGACGAGCAGTACTTC. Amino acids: CASSTGGPGDEQYF.

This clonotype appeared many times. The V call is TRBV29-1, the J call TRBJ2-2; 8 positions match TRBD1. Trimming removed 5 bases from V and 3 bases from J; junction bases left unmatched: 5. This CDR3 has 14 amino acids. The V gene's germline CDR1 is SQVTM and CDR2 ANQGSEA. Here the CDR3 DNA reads TGCAGCGTTCGATCGGACAGGGACACCGGGGAGCTGTTTTTT. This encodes CSVRSDRDTGELFF.

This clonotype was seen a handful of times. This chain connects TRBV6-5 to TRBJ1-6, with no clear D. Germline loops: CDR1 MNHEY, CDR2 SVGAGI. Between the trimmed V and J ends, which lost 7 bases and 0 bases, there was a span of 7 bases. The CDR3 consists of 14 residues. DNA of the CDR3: TGTGCCAGCAAAGAGAGCTCCTATAATTCACCCCTCCACTTT. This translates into CASKESSYNSPLHF.

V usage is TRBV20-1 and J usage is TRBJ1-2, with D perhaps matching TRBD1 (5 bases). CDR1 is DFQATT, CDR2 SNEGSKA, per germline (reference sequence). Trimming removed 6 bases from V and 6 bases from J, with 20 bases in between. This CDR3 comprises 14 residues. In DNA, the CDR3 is TGCAGTGCGAAGGGCGCCAGGGCAAGGGATGGCTACACCTTC. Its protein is CSAKGARARDGYTF.

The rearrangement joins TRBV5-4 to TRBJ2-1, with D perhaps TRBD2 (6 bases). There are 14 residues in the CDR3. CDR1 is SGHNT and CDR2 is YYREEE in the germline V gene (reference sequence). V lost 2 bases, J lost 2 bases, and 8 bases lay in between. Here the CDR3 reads CASSLSGPYNEQFF. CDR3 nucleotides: TGTGCCAGCAGCTTAAGCGGGCCCTACAATGAGCAGTTCTTC.

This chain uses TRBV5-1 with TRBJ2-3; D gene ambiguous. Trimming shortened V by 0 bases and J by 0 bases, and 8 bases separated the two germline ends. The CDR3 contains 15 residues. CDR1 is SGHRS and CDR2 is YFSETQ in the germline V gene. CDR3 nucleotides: TGCGCCAGCAGCTTGGCGGCAGCTAGCACAGATACGCAGTATTTT. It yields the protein CASSLAAASTDTQYF.

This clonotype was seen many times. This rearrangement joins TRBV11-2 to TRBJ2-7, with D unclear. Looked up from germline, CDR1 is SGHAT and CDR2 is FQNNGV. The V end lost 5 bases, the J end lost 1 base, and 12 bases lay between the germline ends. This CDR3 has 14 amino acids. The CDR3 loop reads CASSLPVGSYEQYF. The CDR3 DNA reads TGTGCCAGCAGCCTCCCGGTCGGATCCTACGAGCAGTACTTC.

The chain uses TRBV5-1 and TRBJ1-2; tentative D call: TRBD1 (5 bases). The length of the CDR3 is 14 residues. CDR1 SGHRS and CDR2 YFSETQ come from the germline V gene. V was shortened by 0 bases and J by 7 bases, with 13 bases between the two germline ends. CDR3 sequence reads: CASSLEPARGGYTF. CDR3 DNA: TGCGCCAGCAGCTTGGAGCCGGCGAGGGGTGGCTACACCTTC.

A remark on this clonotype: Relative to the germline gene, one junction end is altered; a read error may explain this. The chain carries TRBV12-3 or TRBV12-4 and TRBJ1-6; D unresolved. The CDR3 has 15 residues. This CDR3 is CASSLSGIYNSPPHF. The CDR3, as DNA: TGTGCCAGCAGTTTATCGGGAATTTATAATTCACCCCCCCACTTT.

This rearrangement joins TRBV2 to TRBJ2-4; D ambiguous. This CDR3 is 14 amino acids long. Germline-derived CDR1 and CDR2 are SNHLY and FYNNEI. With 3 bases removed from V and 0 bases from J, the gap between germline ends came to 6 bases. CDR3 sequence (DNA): TGTGCCAGCAGTGATCGGCTAGCCAAAAACATTCAGTACTTC. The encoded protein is CASSDRLAKNIQYF.